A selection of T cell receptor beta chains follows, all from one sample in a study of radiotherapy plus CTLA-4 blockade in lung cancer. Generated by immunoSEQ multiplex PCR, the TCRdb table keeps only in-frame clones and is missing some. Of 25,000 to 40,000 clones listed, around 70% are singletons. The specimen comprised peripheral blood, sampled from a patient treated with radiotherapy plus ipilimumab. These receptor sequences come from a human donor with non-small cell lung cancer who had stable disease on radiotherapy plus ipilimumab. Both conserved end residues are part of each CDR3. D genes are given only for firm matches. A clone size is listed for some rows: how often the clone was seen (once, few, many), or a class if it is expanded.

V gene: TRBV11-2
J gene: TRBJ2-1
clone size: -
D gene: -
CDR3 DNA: TGTGCCAGCAGCTTAGGGCAGGCCGGGCTCAATGAGCAGTTCTTC
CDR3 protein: CASSLGQAGLNEQFF

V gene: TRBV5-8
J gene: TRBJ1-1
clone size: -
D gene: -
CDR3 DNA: TGTGCCAGCAGCTTGGGGGAGGGCCGTGAAGCTTTCTTT
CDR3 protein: CASSLGEGREAFF

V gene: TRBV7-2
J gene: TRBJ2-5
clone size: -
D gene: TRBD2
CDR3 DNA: TGTGCCAGCAGCGTAGCGGGGATCCCCGGAGAGACCCAGTACTTC
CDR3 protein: CASSVAGIPGETQYF

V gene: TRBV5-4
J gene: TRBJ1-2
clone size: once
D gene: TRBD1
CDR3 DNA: TGTGCCAGCAGCTCTAAACTGGGACAGGGGGCGAGAGGCTACACCTTC
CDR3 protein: CASSSKLGQGARGYTF

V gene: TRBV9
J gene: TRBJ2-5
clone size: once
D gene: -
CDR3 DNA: TGTGCCAGCAGCCCTCACGGAGCACAAGAGACCCAGTACTTC
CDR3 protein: CASSPHGAQETQYF

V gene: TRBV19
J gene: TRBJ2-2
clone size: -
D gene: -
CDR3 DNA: TGTGCCAGTAGTTCATACCCCGGGGAGCTGTTTTTT
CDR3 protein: CASSSYPGELFF

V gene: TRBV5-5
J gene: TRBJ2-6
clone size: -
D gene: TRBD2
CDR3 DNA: TGTGCCAGCAGCTCGGGACTAGCGGGAGGGGCCAACGTCCTGACTTTC
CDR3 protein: CASSSGLAGGANVLTF

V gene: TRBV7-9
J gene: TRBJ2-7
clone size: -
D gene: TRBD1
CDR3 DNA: TGTGCCACCTCGACAGGGGCTCCCGAGCAGTACTTC
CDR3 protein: CATSTGAPEQYF

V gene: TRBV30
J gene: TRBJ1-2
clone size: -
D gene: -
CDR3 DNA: TGTGCCTGGAGTGTAGGAGGGAGGTATGGCTACACCTTC
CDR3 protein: CAWSVGGRYGYTF

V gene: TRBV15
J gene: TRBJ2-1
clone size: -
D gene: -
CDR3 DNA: TGTGCCACCAGCAGAACCTCCTACAATGAGCAGTTCTTC
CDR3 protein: CATSRTSYNEQFF

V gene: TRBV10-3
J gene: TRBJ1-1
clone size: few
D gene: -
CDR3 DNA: TGTGCCATCAGTGAGTCAGGGGCGAGGAAAAGGAACACTGAAGCTTTCTTT
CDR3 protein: CAISESGARKRNTEAFF

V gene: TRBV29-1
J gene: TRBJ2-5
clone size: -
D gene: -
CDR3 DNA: TGCAGCGTTGGTCGGGGCGCGGAGACCCAGTACTTC
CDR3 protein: CSVGRGAETQYF

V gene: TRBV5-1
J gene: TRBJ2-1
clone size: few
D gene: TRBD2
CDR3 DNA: TGCGCCAGCAGTTACGGGGGACTAGCGGGAGCTCCCCCGGGGAATGAGCAGTTCTTC
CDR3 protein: CASSYGGLAGAPPGNEQFF

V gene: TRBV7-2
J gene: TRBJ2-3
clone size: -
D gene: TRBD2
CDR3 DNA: TGTGCCAGCAGCCAACTTAGCGGGAGGGCCACAGATACGCAGTATTTT
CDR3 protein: CASSQLSGRATDTQYF

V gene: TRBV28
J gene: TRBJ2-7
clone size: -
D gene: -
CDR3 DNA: TGTGCCAGCAGTCCGAACAGCTACGAGCAGTACTTC
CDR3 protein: CASSPNSYEQYF

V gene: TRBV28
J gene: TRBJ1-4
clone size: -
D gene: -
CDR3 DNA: TGTGCCAGCAGTTCTCCAAGGACTGAATCAAATGAAAAACTGTTTTTT
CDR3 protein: CASSSPRTESNEKLFF

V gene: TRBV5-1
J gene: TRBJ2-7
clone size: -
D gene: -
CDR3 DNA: TGTGCCAGCAGCGAGGGGGATCCTCGGCGTCTCTACGAGCAGTACTTC
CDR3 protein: CASSEGDPRRLYEQYF

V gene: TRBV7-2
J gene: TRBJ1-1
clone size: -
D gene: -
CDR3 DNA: TGTGCCAGCAGCTTAGCCCTTGGTTCTGAAGCTTTCTTT
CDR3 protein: CASSLALGSEAFF

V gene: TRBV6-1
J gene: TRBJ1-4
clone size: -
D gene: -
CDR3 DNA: TGTGCCAGCAGTGGCGGCGCCCCCGGGGCGTTGGAAAAACTGTTTTTT
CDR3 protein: CASSGGAPGALEKLFF

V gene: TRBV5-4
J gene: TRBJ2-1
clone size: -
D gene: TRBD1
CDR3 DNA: TGTGCCAGCAGCCGACCCGGGACAGGGGGCTACAATGAGCAGTTCTTC
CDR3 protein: CASSRPGTGGYNEQFF

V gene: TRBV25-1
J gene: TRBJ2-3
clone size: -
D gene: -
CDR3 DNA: TGTGCCAGCAGCAACGGGGTCCAATTCACAGATACGCAGTATTTT
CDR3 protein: CASSNGVQFTDTQYF

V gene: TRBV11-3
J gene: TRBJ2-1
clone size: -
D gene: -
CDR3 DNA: TGTGCCAGCAGCCGCAGCTTGAGGATAGCCAATGAGCAGTTCTTC
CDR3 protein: CASSRSLRIANEQFF

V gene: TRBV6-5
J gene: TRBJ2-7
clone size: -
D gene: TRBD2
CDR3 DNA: TGTGCCAGCAGTTCCCTGGGGGGGAGCTCCTACGAGCAGTACTTC
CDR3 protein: CASSSLGGSSYEQYF

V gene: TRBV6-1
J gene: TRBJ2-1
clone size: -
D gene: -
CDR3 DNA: TGTGCCAGCAGGGTGCTAGGAATCAATGAGCAGTTCTTC
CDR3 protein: CASRVLGINEQFF

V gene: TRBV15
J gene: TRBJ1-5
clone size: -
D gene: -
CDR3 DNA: TGTGCCACCAGCAGGACAGGTAGCAATCAGCCCCAGCATTTT
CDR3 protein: CATSRTGSNQPQHF

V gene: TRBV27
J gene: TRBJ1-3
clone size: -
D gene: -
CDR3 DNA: TGTGCCAGCAGTGCCGACATATCAAGAAACACCATATATTTT
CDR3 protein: CASSADISRNTIYF

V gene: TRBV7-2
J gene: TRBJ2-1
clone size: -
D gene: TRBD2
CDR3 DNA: TGTGCCAGCAGCTCCTTAGCGGGAGGGGGCTATGAGCAGTTCTTC
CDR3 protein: CASSSLAGGGYEQFF